This TCR beta chain was sequenced in a study of OX40 agonist ivuxolimab in advanced cancers. Across the whole study: Eligibility admitted prior anti-PD-1, anti-PD-L1 or anti-CTLA-4 therapy; 35% to 40% had some. Study-level results: CD8+ T cells (on average) carried more expanded clones than CD4+ T cells. Dose levels from 0.1 to 3.0 mg/kg saw CD4+ and CD8+ blood T cells expand clonally by week 6.

Of note for this clone: Its specificity is unknown.

Produced via immunoSEQ multiplex PCR; TCRdb's table is partial and in-frame only. Of about 70,000 clones in the sample, about 89% are singletons; the top ten hold 10% to 15%. CDR3 length: 15 amino acids. The germline V gene encodes CDR1 LGHNA and CDR2 YNFKEQ. Between the trimmed V and J ends, which lost 4 bases and 1 base, there was a span of 12 bases. The clonotype originates from an adult with an advanced solid tumor such as melanoma, head and neck, liver or kidney cancer. The specimen comprised CD4+ or CD8+ T cells sorted from blood, sampled in a trial of the OX40 agonist ivuxolimab. The chain links TRBV4-2 to TRBJ2-3; tentative D call: TRBD2 (5 bases). CDR3 sequence (DNA): TGTGCCAGCAGCCGTTCTAGCAGCCGCACAGATACGCAGTATTTT. The encoded protein is CASSRSSSRTDTQYF.